Presented here are 26 T cell receptor beta chains from one specimen sequenced in a study of prognosis after radiotherapy for stage I lung cancer. The authors amplified TCR beta CDR3 from genomic DNA using two-round multiplex PCR. Every TRBV and TRBJ gene had its own specific primer in first-round PCR. One entry per CDR3 protein, called by TCRdb with MiXCR from the multiplex PCR reads. The sample consists of fewer than 50,000 distinct CDR3 sequences, roughly 24% of them appearing once. The sample in question was PBMCs, obtained before or after stereotactic body radiation therapy (not recorded which). All receptors come from a donor aged 50 or older with non-small cell lung cancer.

This clonotype was found many times. CDR3 in amino acids: CASSEFLTGSRGGYTF. In DNA, the CDR3 is TGTGCCAGCAGTGAATTTTTGACAGGCTCTAGGGGTGGCTACACCTTC. V usage is TRBV6-1 and J usage is TRBJ1-2; possibly TRBD1 for D (6 bases). Trimming removed 2 bases from V and 7 bases from J, with 20 bases in between. Germline CDR1 MNHNS, CDR2 SASEGT. CDR3 length: 16 amino acids.

This clonotype has a count of ten or more. This chain connects TRBV10-3 to TRBJ2-5; 8 bases match TRBD2. The CDR3 covers 14 residues. V trimming: 10 bases; J trimming: 2 bases; junction bases outside the gene matches: 9. Germline loops: CDR1 ENHRY, CDR2 SYGVKD. The CDR3 sequence: CATSVPGGQETQYF. Here the CDR3 DNA reads TGTGCCACCTCGGTCCCGGGAGGGCAAGAGACCCAGTACTTC.

This clonotype was detected many times. The rearrangement links TRBV11-2 to TRBJ2-5, with D maybe TRBD1 (5 bases). CDR1 is SGHAT, CDR2 FQNNGV, per germline. Trimming removed 1 base from V and 0 bases from J, with 15 bases in between. CDR3 length: 17 amino acids. CDR3 sequence reads: CASSLVIDAGHQETQYF. DNA of the CDR3: TGTGCCAGCAGCTTAGTAATAGATGCAGGGCACCAAGAGACCCAGTACTTC.

This clonotype has ten or more counts. The chain has TRBV24-1 and TRBJ2-2; 8 bases agree with TRBD1. J was trimmed by 3 bases and V by 7 bases; bases with no gene match: 3. Germline V gene lookup returns CDR1 KGHDR and CDR2 SFDVKD. The CDR3 consists of 14 residues. CDR3 coding DNA: TGTGCCACCAGCAAGACAGGGGACACCGGGGAGCTGTTTTTT. This gives the protein CATSKTGDTGELFF.

This clonotype was seen many times. Here the CDR3 reads CASSLYPGLGRSYEQYF. CDR3 nucleotides: TGTGCCAGCAGTTTATACCCAGGACTCGGCCGCTCCTACGAGCAGTACTTC. The genes are TRBV27 and TRBJ2-7; D perhaps matches TRBD2 (5 bases). This CDR3 is built from 17 residues. Germline V gene sequence: CDR1 MNHEY, CDR2 SMNVEV (reference sequence). V was shortened by 1 base and J by 0 bases, with 16 bases between the two germline ends.

This clonotype was observed many times. V usage is TRBV19 and J usage is TRBJ2-7; 12 nucleotides match TRBD1. The germline V gene has CDR1 LNHDA and CDR2 SQIVND (reference sequence). The CDR3 spans 14 residues. J was trimmed by 7 bases and V by 6 bases; bases with no gene match: 7. In DNA form, the CDR3 reads TGTGCCAGTAGACCGGGACAGGGGGCAAAAGAGCAGTACTTC. It codes for CASRPGQGAKEQYF. Supplemented by reference TRBV19 and TRBJ2-7, the full variable domain reads DGGITQSPKYLFRKEGQNVTLSCEQNLNHDAMYWYRQDPGQGLRLIYYSQIVNDFQKGDIAEGYSVSREKKESFPLTVTSAQKNPTAFYLCASRPGQGAKEQYFGPGTRLTVT.

Comment on this clonotype: Given a far larger clone just one base away, this is likely a sequencing read error. This chain joins TRBV2 and TRBJ2-5, with 9 bases matching TRBD1. With the DNA end fitting TRBJ2-1 better, the J assignment may be wrong. The CDR3 is 17 residues long. The germline V gene encodes CDR1 SNHLY and CDR2 FYNNEI. The CDR3 bases are TGTGCCAGCAGTTCCCCCGGGGACAGGGTGGTTAACAATGAGCAGTTCTTC. This codes for CASSSPGDRVVNNEQFF.

This chain connects TRBV5-4 to TRBJ2-3, with D maybe TRBD2 (5 bases). This CDR3 region has 15 residues. The V end was cut by 4 bases, the J end by 2 bases, with 14 bases between. Germline values: CDR1 SGHNT, CDR2 YYREEE (reference sequence). Written as DNA, the CDR3 is TGTGCCAGCAGCGGCGGGCTAGGGTTCACAGATACGCAGTATTTT. Translated: CASSGGLGFTDTQYF.

The table lists this clonotype with many counts. The junction and the germline gene differ at one end; a read error may be behind it. The genes are TRBV6-1 and TRBJ2-7; 12 bases fit TRBD1. The germline gives CDR1 MNHNS, CDR2 SASEGT. The CDR3 contains 12 residues. DNA of the CDR3: TGTGCCAGCAGGGGGGACAGGGGGCTTCCGTCCTTC. Protein sequence: CASRGDRGLPSF.

Regarding this clonotype: This could be a read error, since a much larger clone is one nucleotide away. The chain employs TRBV10-3 and TRBJ2-5; 7 bases match TRBD1. V dropped 4 bases and J dropped 2; count of bases not matched to a gene: 7. The length of the CDR3 is 15 residues. Germline V CDR1 and CDR2: ENHRY, SYGVKD. This chain's CDR3 is CAISGYRGLQETQYF. CDR3 in DNA: TGTGCCATCAGTGGGTACAGGGGCTTACAAGAGACCCAGTACTTC.

The table lists this clonotype with many counts. This chain joins TRBV11-2 and TRBJ1-1; 11 positions agree with TRBD1. The germline V gene has CDR1 SGHAT and CDR2 FQNNGV. This CDR3 is built from 16 residues. The ends lost 5 bases at V and 4 bases at J; junction bases unmatched: 9. This CDR3 is CASSRRKGQGVTEAFF. The CDR3 region has the DNA TGTGCCAGCAGCCGACGAAAGGGACAGGGGGTCACTGAAGCTTTCTTT.

Of note for this clonotype: Mismatch with germline at one junction end may stem from a read error. This chain joins TRBV28 and TRBJ2-2, with D maybe TRBD2 (6 bases). Per germline, CDR1 MDHEN and CDR2 SYDVKM. The CDR3 length is 16 residues. The CDR3 loop reads CASNLMGGHHTGELFF. CDR3 sequence (DNA): TGTGCCAGCAATCTTATGGGGGGTCATCACACCGGGGAGCTGTTTTTC.

This clonotype occurred many times. This chain connects TRBV6-1 to TRBJ2-1, with 7 bases aligning to TRBD1. This CDR3 contains 15 residues. Unmatched junction bases numbered 8, after V lost 5 bases and J lost 4 bases. In germline, CDR1 is MNHNS, CDR2 SASEGT. The CDR3 DNA follows: TGTGCCAGCAGTCTTGAGGGGGCTGCATACAATGAGCAGTTCTTC. Translating it yields CASSLEGAAYNEQFF.

This clonotype was seen many times. V gene TRBV4-1 combines with J gene TRBJ1-6, with D uncertain. There are 15 residues in the CDR3. Trimming removed 0 bases at V and 7 bases at J, with 10 bases between. From germline, CDR1 is MGHRA and CDR2 YSYEKL. CDR3: CASSQDPPRNSPLHF. DNA for the CDR3: TGCGCCAGCAGCCAAGATCCCCCCCGGAATTCACCCCTCCACTTT.

Ten or more counts support this clonotype. The chain combines TRBV7-9 with TRBJ1-4, with D unresolved. Trimming stripped 5 bases from V and 2 bases from J, with 9 bases between. Germline V lookup: CDR1 SEHNR, CDR2 FQNEAQ (reference sequence). This CDR3 contains 14 residues. The CDR3 DNA sequence: TGTGCCAGCAGCCCCGGATACACTAATGAAAAACTGTTTTTT. This codes for CASSPGYTNEKLFF.

Concerning this clonotype itself: A much larger clone sits a single nucleotide away, making a read error possible. This chain uses TRBV25-1 with TRBJ2-7; 7 positions match TRBD1. This CDR3 spans 14 amino acids. The germline V gene encodes CDR1 MGHDK and CDR2 SYGVNS. V was pared by 6 bases and J by 3 bases, with 8 bases of the junction left unmatched. This CDR3 reads CASRAQGQIYEQYF. CDR3 bases: TGTGCCAGCAGAGCACAGGGACAGATCTACGAGCAGTACTTC.

This clonotype was detected ten times or more. The chain is built from TRBV20-1 and TRBJ2-2; TRBD1 or TRBD2 may be the D gene (5 bases each). CDR1 is DFQATT, CDR2 SNEGSKA, per germline (reference sequence). CDR3 length: 14 amino acids. Trimming removed 0 bases at V and 4 bases at J, with 9 bases between. CDR3 protein: CSAREGTLTGELFF. The DNA for the CDR3 is TGCAGTGCTAGAGAGGGGACGCTCACCGGGGAGCTGTTTTTT.

This clonotype was seen only once. This may stem from a read error, because a much larger clone lies one nucleotide away. The chain recombines TRBV11-2 with TRBJ2-1; the D gene is possibly TRBD2 (7 bases). V lost 7 bases and J 9 bases, leaving 19 bases between the germline ends. The germline V gene has CDR1 SGHAT and CDR2 FQNNGV. CDR3 length: 14 amino acids. CDR3 bases: TGTGCCAGCAATGGGGGGGGGCTGGTAGTTGAGCAGTTCTTC. It encodes CASNGGGLVVEQFF. Full variable domain (remainder filled in from reference TRBV11-2 and TRBJ2-1): EAGVAQSPRYKIIEKRQSVAFWCNPISGHATLYWYQQILGQGPKLLIQFQNNGVVDDSQLPKDRFSAERLKGVDSTLKIQPAKLEDSAVYLCASNGGGLVVEQFFGPGTRLTVL.

Comments on this clonotype: A single base is all that separates this from a far larger clone, so a read error is likely. This chain connects TRBV6-4 to TRBJ2-3; D might be TRBD2 (6 bases). V gave up 6 bases and J gave up 2 bases, with 18 bases separating them. The CDR3 consists of 16 residues. Germline assignment: CDR1 MRHNA and CDR2 SNTAGT. The CDR3 DNA reads TGTGCCAGCAGGGGATCTGATGCTAGCGACACAGATACGCAGTATTTT. It yields the protein CASRGSDASDTDTQYF.

This clonotype was recorded at least ten times. This chain uses TRBV2 with TRBJ2-1; unclear D gene. The length of the CDR3 is 11 residues. The V gene's germline CDR1 is SNHLY and CDR2 FYNNEI. V dropped 7 bases and J dropped 5 bases, with 6 bases sitting between them. This chain's CDR3 is CASNFHNEQFF. The CDR3 DNA reads as TGTGCCAGCAATTTTCACAATGAGCAGTTCTTC.

This clonotype was counted many times. This sequence joins TRBV18 and TRBJ1-1; 10 nucleotides agree with TRBD1. V lost 3 bases and J lost 1; bases outside the gene matches: 5. CDR1 KGHSH and CDR2 LQKENI come from the germline V gene. The CDR3 covers 16 residues. This chain's CDR3 is CASSPRGQGSNTEAFF. CDR3 nucleotides: TGTGCCAGCTCACCTAGGGGACAGGGGTCGAACACTGAAGCTTTCTTT.

This clonotype came up many times. J is TRBJ1-5 and V is TRBV18; tentative D call: TRBD1 (6 bases). Trimming stripped 6 bases from V and 0 bases from J, with 18 bases between. This CDR3 comprises 17 residues. Per the germline V gene, CDR1 is KGHSH and CDR2 is LQKENI. CDR3 in DNA: TGTGCCAGCTCGCTTAGTCCGGGACAAGATAGCAATCAGCCCCAGCATTTT. Translating gives CASSLSPGQDSNQPQHF.

This clonotype has ten or more counts. This chain links TRBV5-1 with TRBJ2-7, with 14 positions matching TRBD2. This CDR3 contains 16 residues. The germline V gene encodes CDR1 SGHRS and CDR2 YFSETQ. V dropped 7 bases and J dropped 7; count of bases not matched to a gene: 13. This chain's CDR3 is CASSRGTSGRLGEQYF. Here the CDR3 DNA reads TGCGCCAGCTCCCGAGGGACTAGCGGGAGACTAGGTGAGCAGTACTTC.

Comments on this clonotype: The junction and the germline gene differ at one end; a read error may be behind it. CDR3: CSDRQYDSYEQCF. The CDR3 DNA is TGCAGTGATAGACAATACGACAGCTACGAGCAGTGCTTC. The rearrangement joins TRBV20-1 to TRBJ2-7, with a possible D match to TRBD1 (5 bases). The CDR3 consists of 13 residues. The germline CDR1 and CDR2 sequences are DFQATT and SNEGSKA (reference sequence).

At least ten counts were recorded for this clonotype. The CDR3 nucleotides read TGTGCCAGCAGCCAGGACAGGCACAGGGAAGCTTTCTTT. This translates into CASSQDRHREAFF. V gene TRBV6-1 combines with J gene TRBJ1-1; 7 bases map to TRBD1. The trim removed 6 bases at V and 8 bases at J, leaving 9 bases unmatched. The CDR3 spans 13 residues. CDR1 and CDR2 (germline): MNHNS, SASEGT.

This clonotype turned up a few times. The likely explanation is a read error, given a far larger clone one base away. The chain links TRBV6-9 to TRBJ1-1, with TRBD1 identical over 7 bases. Germline V gene sequence: CDR1 MNHGY, CDR2 SVAAGI. J lost 1 base, V lost 4 bases, and 3 bases had no gene match. The CDR3 is 14 amino acids. The chain's CDR3 is CASSWGQRNTEAFF. As DNA, the CDR3 is TGTGCCAGCAGTTGGGGACAGAGGAACACTGAAGCTTTCTTT.